This TCR beta chain was observed in a study of T cells expressing NK-cell markers. This CDR3 contains 11 residues. TCRdb reanalyzed the 5' RACE reads, giving one entry per CDR3 protein sequence and no DNA. Its clone listing holds 400,000 or so distinct CDR3 sequences. Study observations and caveats: Dominant NKG2C+ clonotypes in roughly 6 donors made up about 1.0-7.5% of CD8+ T cells. The HCMV specificity of the expanded NKG2C+ T cell clones stayed unresolved.

On this clonotype: Its matching antigen is unknown.

V gene TRBV12-3 or TRBV12-4 combines with J gene TRBJ1-3. The TCR sequence derives from a woman between 50 and 59 years old in good health. Material for sequencing was blood T cells: a sorted CD56 or NKG2C T cell subset, CD4+ or CD8+ T cells, or bulk PBMC T cells (not recorded which). CDR3 sequence: CASSLGNTIYF.